Shown below are 10 T cell receptor beta chains from a single sample sequenced in a study of OX40 agonist ivuxolimab in advanced cancers. The method was the immunoSEQ multiplex PCR assay. TCRdb took this table from immuneACCESS and kept in-frame rearrangements with V and J called. Such tables lack part of the clones; where checked against another copy, unresolved V genes explain under half of the gap, and the rest is unexplained. This sample holds approximately 130,000 clones; roughly 91% were observed only once. The ten largest clones capture roughly 1% of the sample. Sample: CD4+ or CD8+ T cells sorted from blood, taken in a trial of the OX40 agonist ivuxolimab. Receptor source: an adult with an advanced solid tumor such as melanoma, head and neck, liver or kidney cancer.

This sequence joins TRBV14 and TRBJ2-1, with D hard to call. The CDR3 covers 17 residues. V lost 1 base to trimming and J lost 0 bases, with 13 bases between them. Looked up from germline, CDR1 is SGHDN and CDR2 is FVKESK. The chain's CDR3 is CASSQVGKVSSYNEQFF. The CDR3 DNA reads as TGTGCCAGCAGCCAAGTGGGAAAGGTGAGCTCCTACAATGAGCAGTTCTTC.

The chain is built from TRBV29-1 and TRBJ1-2, with 9 bases lining up with TRBD1. The CDR3 loop spans 13 amino acids. Germline V gene lookup returns CDR1 SQVTM and CDR2 ANQGSEA. The V gene end was trimmed by 6 bases and the J gene end by 6 bases; junction bases not matched to a gene: 8. The DNA for the CDR3 is TGCAGCGTCCTCGGACAGGGGTCGAATGGCTACACCTTC. Translating it yields CSVLGQGSNGYTF.

The V call is TRBV6-5, the J call TRBJ2-7; TRBD1 is a possible D gene (7 bases). Germline V lookup: CDR1 MNHEY, CDR2 SVGAGI. This CDR3 has 16 residues. Trimming took off 2 bases at V and 2 bases at J, with 16 bases between the two ends. The DNA of the CDR3 is TGTGCCAGCAGTTACGGAGGGACAGAGCAAACCTACGAGCAGTACTTC. It is translated as CASSYGGTEQTYEQYF.

The chain links TRBV7-9 to TRBJ2-5; D is possibly TRBD2 (6 bases). The DNA end is a closer match to TRBJ2-7, so the J assignment may be wrong. There are 15 residues in the CDR3. Looked up from germline, CDR1 is SEHNR and CDR2 is FQNEAQ (reference sequence). This chain's CDR3 is CASSNRERGTYEQYF. CDR3 bases: TGTGCCAGCAGTAATCGGGAGAGGGGAACCTACGAGCAGTACTTC.

A remark on this clone: Sequence at one end of the junction differs from germline and may be a read error. The same CDR3 also results from other DNA sequences found in this sample. The CDR3 nucleotides read TGCGCCAGCAGCCAAGATGGGCCCCACTACAATGAGCAATTCTTC. It encodes CASSQDGPHYNEQFF. The rearrangement uses TRBV4-3 and TRBJ2-1, with unresolved D. Germline V CDR1 and CDR2: LGHNA, YSLEER. The CDR3 length is 15 residues.

CDR3 residues: CASSLVGKTGAGNIQYF. The CDR3 DNA reads as TGTGCCAGCAGCTTAGTCGGGAAGACAGGGGCGGGGAACATTCAGTACTTC. The chain uses TRBV7-9 and TRBJ2-4; TRBD1 matches at 8 bases. V lost 1 base and J lost 7; bases outside the gene matches: 12. Germline CDR1 and CDR2: SEHNR and FQNEAQ (reference sequence). The CDR3 extends over 17 amino acids.

The chain carries TRBV5-1 and TRBJ2-5; D is perhaps TRBD1 (5 bases). The CDR3 length is 14 residues. Trimming shortened V by 2 bases and J by 1 base, and 9 bases separated the two germline ends. Germline CDR1 and CDR2: SGHRS and YFSETQ. The CDR3 reads CASSFVTVQETQYF. Here the CDR3 DNA reads TGCGCCAGCAGCTTCGTGACAGTCCAAGAGACCCAGTACTTC.

The DNA of the CDR3 is TGTGCCTGGAGCGGACACCAAAAACGGGAGACCCAGTACTTC. Its protein product is CAWSGHQKRETQYF. This chain connects TRBV30 to TRBJ2-5, with D perhaps TRBD1 (5 bases). The CDR3 runs 14 residues. V was pared by 3 bases and J by 5 bases, with 16 bases between. CDR1 and CDR2 from the germline V gene are GTSNPN and SVGIG (reference sequence).

V usage is TRBV7-2 and J usage is TRBJ1-1, with TRBD1 identical over 8 bases. The CDR3 is 15 amino acids. V gave up 2 bases and J gave up 1 base; unmatched junction bases: 3. Germline V gene sequence: CDR1 SGHTA, CDR2 FQGNSA. CDR3 nucleotides: TGTGCCAGCAGCTTAACCGGGACAGGGAACACTGAAGCTTTCTTT. Protein sequence: CASSLTGTGNTEAFF.

CDR3 nucleotides: TGTGCCAGCGGACCGGGACAGGGGGCGCTCGGTGAAAAACTGTTTTTT. Amino acid sequence: CASGPGQGALGEKLFF. The V and J genes are TRBV28 and TRBJ1-4; 12 bases agree with TRBD1. Per the germline V gene, CDR1 is MDHEN and CDR2 is SYDVKM. With V trimmed by 8 bases and J by 7 bases, 11 bases remained unmatched. The CDR3 extends over 16 amino acids.